Listed below are T cell receptor beta chains from one sample, sequenced in a study of blood T cell repertoires in COVID-19. Data came from immunoSEQ multiplex PCR; TCRdb stores just in-frame clones and leaves some out. In the table there are under 100,000 clones, about four fifths of which are singletons. The specimen sequenced was peripheral blood. These receptors all stem from a woman in her sixties or seventies with acute or convalescent COVID-19. Each CDR3 is given with its conserved first and last residue.

V gene,CDR3 protein
TRBV6-6,CASSSSQGDWNQPQHF
TRBV6-4,CASSAGANYGYTF
TRBV2,CASRVAGGSDTQYF
TRBV6-6,CASSSGTGVPNQPQHF
TRBV7-2,CASSLGGFPGTGNGYTF
TRBV2,CASSVRESPDTQYF
TRBV28,CASSPPQGSGEQYF
TRBV6-5,CASSYSMGQSVKQYF
TRBV6-2/TRBV6-3,CASSSTGFLRGQYF
TRBV27,CASSRQGGTDTQYF
TRBV11-1,CASSPWTGYGYTF
TRBV7-2,CASSSRQAYGYTF
TRBV2,CASRPTSGGADEQFF
TRBV7-9,CASSSLREAEKLFF
TRBV6-5,CASSYSGDRVNYGYTF
TRBV11-3,CASSPLRGDTQYF
TRBV6-1,CASSGRTGRWAKNIQYF
TRBV7-9,CASSPRAGYTEAFF
TRBV18,CASSPLPRYAVSGNTIYF
TRBV7-9,CASSATLAAGGTDTQYF
TRBV19,CASSMPWGAGTEAFF
TRBV30,CAWSPRGKDEKLFF
TRBV5-5,CASSLRGWDTGELFF
TRBV2,CASSEAGTGAGYTF